This paragraph covers one T cell receptor beta chain sequence. The data derive from a study of blood T cell repertoires in COVID-19. Some clones are missing from TCRdb's copy, which holds only in-frame ones; the method was immunoSEQ multiplex PCR. This table holds just under 350,000 clones, over 70% found once. The TCR was taken from a man aged 25-40 years with active or convalescent COVID-19. Sequenced: peripheral blood.

The CDR3 region is CASSQDGGGRYEQYF. CDR3 nucleotide sequence: TGTGCCAGCAGCCAAGATGGGGGCGGAAGATACGAGCAGTACTTC. The gene calls are TRBV3-1 (or the pseudogene TRBV3-2) and TRBJ2-7; perhaps TRBD1 as D (6 bases). From germline, CDR1 is LGHDT and CDR2 YNNKEL (reference sequence). V lost 0 bases to trimming and J lost 4 bases, with 13 bases between them. The CDR3 consists of 15 residues.